This T cell receptor (beta chain) was identified in a study of tumor-infiltrating lymphocytes in localized non-small cell lung cancer. In the study overall: Patients included smokers and never-smokers with various histologies, some sampled after neoadjuvant chemotherapy.

The CDR3 spans 14 residues. V lost 1 base to trimming and J lost 4 bases; unmatched junction nucleotides: 3. Germline V CDR1 and CDR2: SGHAT, FQNNGV. Points on this clone: Its specificity is not known.

Here immunoSEQ multiplex PCR was the method, and the copy in TCRdb shows in-frame clones only, minus some. Of 9,500 or so clones listed, about 80% are singletons. The study, taken as a whole, reports: Compared with uninvolved lung, tumors showed higher T cell infiltration by TCRbeta sequencing. Available tissue quantity limited TCR sequencing to a patient subset. T-cell fraction did not differ between immunotypes IM1 and IM2.

Sequences were obtained from uninvolved lung tissue not adjacent to the tumor. The receptor was derived from a human donor with non-small cell lung cancer. The chain is built from TRBV11-2 and TRBJ1-1; the match to TRBD1 covers 7 bases. CDR3 amino acids: CASSLGRGATEAFF. CDR3 nucleotide sequence: TGTGCCAGCAGCTTAGGCAGGGGGGCCACTGAAGCTTTCTTT.